This T cell receptor beta chain was recorded in a study of blood T cell repertoires in COVID-19. As for the study in general: Sites across the United States, Italy and Spain contributed samples from acute and convalescent COVID-19. T cells, B-cell-depleted T cells, or PBMCs provided the cDNA or gDNA that served as material.

The assay was immunoSEQ multiplex PCR, and TCRdb's table has in-frame clones only and misses some. The sample records approximately 210,000 clones, around 88% being singletons. The ends lost 4 bases at V and 0 bases at J; junction bases unmatched: 11. The CDR3 sequence is 18 residues long. Germline V gene data show CDR1 as MGHDK and CDR2 as SYGVNS. Material for sequencing was peripheral blood. The sequence came from a woman between 45 and 60 years old with acute or convalescent COVID-19. The V call is TRBV25-1, the J call TRBJ2-7; 11 bases map to TRBD1. The CDR3 nucleotides are TGTGCCAGCAGTGCCCCCGTCGGACAGGGGGCGAGCTCCTACGAGCAGTACTTC. Amino acids: CASSAPVGQGASSYEQYF.